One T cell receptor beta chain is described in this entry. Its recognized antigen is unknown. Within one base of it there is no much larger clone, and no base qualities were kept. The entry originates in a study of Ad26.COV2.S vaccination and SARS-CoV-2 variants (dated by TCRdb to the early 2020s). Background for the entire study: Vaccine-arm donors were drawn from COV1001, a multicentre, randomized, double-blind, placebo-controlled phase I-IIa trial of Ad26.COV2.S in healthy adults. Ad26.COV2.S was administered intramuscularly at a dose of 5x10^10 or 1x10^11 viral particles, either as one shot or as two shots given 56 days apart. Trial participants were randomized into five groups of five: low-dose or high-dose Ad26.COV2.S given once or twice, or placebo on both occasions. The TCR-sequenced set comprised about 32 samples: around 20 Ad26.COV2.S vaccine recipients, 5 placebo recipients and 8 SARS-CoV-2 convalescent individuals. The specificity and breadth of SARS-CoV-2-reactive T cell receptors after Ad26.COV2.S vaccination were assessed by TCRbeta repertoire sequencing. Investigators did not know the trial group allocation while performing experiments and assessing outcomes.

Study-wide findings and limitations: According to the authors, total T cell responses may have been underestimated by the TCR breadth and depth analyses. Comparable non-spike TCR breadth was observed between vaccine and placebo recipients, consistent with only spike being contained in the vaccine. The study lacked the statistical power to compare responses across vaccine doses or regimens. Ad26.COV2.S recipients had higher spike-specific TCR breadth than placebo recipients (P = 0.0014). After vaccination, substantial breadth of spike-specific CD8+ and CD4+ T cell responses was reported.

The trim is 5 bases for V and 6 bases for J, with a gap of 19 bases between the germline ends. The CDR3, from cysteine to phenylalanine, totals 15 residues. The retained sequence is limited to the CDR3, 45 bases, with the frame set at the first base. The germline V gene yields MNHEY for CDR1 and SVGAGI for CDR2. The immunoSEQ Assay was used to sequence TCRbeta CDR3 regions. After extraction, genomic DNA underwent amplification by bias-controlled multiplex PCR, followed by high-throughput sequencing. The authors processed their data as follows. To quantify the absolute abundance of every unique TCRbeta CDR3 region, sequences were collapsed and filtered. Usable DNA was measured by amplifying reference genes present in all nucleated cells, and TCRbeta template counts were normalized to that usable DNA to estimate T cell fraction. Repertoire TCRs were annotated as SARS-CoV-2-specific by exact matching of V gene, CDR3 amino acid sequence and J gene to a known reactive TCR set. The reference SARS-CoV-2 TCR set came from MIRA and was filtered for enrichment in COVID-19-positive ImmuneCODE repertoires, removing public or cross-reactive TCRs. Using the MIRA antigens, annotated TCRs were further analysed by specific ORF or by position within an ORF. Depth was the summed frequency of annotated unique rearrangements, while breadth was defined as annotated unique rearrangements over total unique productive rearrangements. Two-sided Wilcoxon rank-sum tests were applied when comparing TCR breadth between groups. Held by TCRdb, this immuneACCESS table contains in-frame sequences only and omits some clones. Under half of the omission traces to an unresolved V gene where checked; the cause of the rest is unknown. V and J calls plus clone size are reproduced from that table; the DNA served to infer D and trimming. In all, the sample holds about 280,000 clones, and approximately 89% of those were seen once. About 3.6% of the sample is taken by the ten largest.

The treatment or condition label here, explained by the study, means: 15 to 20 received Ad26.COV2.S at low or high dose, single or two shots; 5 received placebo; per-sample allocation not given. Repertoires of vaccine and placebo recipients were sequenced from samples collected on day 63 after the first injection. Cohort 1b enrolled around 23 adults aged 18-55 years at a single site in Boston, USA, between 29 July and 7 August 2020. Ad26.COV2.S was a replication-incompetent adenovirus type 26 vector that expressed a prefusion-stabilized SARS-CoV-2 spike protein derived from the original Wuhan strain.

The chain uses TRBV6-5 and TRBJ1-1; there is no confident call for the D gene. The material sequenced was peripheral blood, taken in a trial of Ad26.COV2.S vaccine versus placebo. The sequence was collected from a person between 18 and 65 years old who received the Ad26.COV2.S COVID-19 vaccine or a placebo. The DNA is TGTGCCAGCAGTCCCTCGGATGGTCTCGAGGCTGAAGCTTTCTTT. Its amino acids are CASSPSDGLEAEAFF.